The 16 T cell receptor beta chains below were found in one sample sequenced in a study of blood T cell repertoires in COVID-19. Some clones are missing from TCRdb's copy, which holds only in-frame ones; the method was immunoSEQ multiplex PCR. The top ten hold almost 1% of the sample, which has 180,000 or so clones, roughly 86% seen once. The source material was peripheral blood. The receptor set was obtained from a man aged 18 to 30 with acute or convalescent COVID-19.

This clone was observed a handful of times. The CDR3: CASSRQGAYNEQFF. The CDR3 region has the DNA TGTGCCAGCAGCCGGCAGGGGGCCTACAATGAGCAGTTCTTC. The chain combines TRBV5-5 with TRBJ2-1; 7 positions agree with TRBD1. The CDR3 has 14 amino acids. Germline V gene sequence: CDR1 SGHKS, CDR2 YYEKEE (reference sequence). Trimming cost V 4 bases and J 2 bases; bases outside gene matches: 3. The variable domain in full, with the rest retrieved from reference TRBV5-5 and TRBJ2-1, is DAGVTQSPTHLIKTRGQQVTLRCSPISGHKSVSWYQQVLGQGPQFIFQYYEKEERGRGNFPDRFSARQFPNYSSELNVNALLLGDSALYLCASSRQGAYNEQFFGPGTRLTVL.

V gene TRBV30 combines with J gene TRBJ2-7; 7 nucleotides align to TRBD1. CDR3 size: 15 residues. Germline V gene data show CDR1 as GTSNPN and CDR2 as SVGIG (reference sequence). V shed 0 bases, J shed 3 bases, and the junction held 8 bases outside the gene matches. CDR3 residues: CAWSVGDREIYEQYV. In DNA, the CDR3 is TGTGCCTGGAGTGTAGGGGACAGAGAGATCTACGAGCAGTACGTC.

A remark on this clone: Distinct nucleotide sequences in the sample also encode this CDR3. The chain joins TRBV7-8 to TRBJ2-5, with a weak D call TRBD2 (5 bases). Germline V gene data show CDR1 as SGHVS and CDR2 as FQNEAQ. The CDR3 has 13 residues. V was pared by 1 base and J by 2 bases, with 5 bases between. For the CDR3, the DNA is TGTGCCAGCAGCTTAGGACTACAAGAGACCCAGTACTTC. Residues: CASSLGLQETQYF.

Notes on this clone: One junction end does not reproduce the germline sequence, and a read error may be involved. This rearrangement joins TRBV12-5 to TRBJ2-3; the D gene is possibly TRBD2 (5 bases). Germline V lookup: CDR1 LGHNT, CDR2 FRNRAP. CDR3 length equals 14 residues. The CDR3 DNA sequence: TGTGCAAGTGGTAGAACGGGGTGGGCAGATACGCAGTATTTT. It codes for CASGRTGWADTQYF.

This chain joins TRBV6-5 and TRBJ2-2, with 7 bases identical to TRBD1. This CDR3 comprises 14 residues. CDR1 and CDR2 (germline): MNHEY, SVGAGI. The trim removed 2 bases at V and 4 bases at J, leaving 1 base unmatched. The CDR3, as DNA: TGTGCCAGCAGTTACAGGGGGCCCACCGGGGAGCTGTTTTTT. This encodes CASSYRGPTGELFF.

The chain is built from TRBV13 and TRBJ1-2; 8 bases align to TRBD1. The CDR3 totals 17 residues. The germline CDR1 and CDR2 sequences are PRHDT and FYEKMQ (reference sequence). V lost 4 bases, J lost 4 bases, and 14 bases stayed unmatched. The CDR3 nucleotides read TGTGCCAGCAGCTGGGCCTCGCGGACAGGGTCTATCTATGGCTACACCTTC. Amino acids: CASSWASRTGSIYGYTF.

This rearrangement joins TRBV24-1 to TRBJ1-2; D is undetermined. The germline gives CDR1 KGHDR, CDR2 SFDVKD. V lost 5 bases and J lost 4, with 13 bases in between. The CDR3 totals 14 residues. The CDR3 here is CATSAGSSVYGYTF. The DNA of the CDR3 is TGTGCCACCAGTGCCGGCTCGAGCGTCTATGGCTACACCTTC.

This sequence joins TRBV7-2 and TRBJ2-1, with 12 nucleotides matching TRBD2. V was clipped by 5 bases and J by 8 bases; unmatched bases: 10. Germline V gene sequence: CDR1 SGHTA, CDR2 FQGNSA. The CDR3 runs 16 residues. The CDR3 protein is CASSNGASGGADEQFF. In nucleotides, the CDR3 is TGTGCCAGCAGCAATGGGGCTAGCGGGGGGGCGGATGAGCAGTTCTTC.

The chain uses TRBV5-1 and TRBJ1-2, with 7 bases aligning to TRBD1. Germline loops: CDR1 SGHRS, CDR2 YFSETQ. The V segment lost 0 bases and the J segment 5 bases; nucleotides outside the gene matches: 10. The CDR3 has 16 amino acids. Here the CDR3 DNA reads TGCGCCAGCAGCTTGGTCGACGACAGGGACCTTTATGGCTACACCTTC. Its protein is CASSLVDDRDLYGYTF.

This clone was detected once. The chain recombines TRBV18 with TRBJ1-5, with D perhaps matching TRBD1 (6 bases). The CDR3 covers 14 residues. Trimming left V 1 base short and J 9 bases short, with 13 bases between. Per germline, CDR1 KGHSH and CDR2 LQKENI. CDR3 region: CASSPRAGDAPQHF. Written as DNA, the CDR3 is TGTGCCAGCTCACCACGCGCAGGGGACGCGCCCCAGCATTTT.

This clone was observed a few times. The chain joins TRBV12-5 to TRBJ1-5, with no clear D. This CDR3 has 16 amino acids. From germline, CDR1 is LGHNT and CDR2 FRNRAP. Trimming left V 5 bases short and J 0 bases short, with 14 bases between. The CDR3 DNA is TGTGCTAGTGGTACCGGCCAGGCTTATAGCAATCAGCCCCAGCATTTT. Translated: CASGTGQAYSNQPQHF.

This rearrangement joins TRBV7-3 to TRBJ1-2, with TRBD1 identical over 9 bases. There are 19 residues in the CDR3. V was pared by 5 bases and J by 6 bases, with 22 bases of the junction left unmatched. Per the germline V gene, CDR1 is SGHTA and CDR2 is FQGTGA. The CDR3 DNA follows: TGTGCCAGCAGCCTCAGACCTTGGGACAGGGCGGGAATAGCTGATGGCTACACCTTC. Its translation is CASSLRPWDRAGIADGYTF.

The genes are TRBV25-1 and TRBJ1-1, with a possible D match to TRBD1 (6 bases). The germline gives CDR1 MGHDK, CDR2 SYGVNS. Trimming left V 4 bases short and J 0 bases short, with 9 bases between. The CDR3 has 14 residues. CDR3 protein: CASSATGLNTEAFF. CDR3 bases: TGTGCCAGCAGTGCGACAGGTTTGAACACTGAAGCTTTCTTT.

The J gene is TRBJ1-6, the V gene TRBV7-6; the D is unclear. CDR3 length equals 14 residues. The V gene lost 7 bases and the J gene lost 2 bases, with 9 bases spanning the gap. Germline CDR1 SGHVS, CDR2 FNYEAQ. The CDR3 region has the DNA TGTGCCAGCACCCCGGGAGCCTATAATTCACCCCTCCACTTT. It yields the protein CASTPGAYNSPLHF.

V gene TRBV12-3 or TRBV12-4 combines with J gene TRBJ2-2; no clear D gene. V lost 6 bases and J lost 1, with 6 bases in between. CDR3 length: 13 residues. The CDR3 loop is CASRTLNTGELFF. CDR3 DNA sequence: TGTGCCAGCAGAACTTTGAACACCGGGGAGCTGTTTTTT.

CDR3 amino acids: CSVEATGVTNEKLFF. The CDR3 DNA sequence: TGCAGCGTTGAAGCAACAGGGGTGACTAATGAAAAACTGTTTTTT. V is TRBV29-1 and J is TRBJ1-4; 7 bases are a match to TRBD1. The CDR3 contains 15 residues. J lost 2 bases, V lost 1 base, and 4 bases had no gene match. CDR1 SQVTM and CDR2 ANQGSEA come from the germline V gene. The variable domain in full, completed from reference TRBV29-1 and TRBJ1-4, reads SAVISQKPSRDICQRGTSLTIQCQVDSQVTMMFWYRQQPGQSLTLIATANQGSEATYESGFVIDKFPISRPNLTFSTLTVSNMSPEDSSIYLCSVEATGVTNEKLFFGSGTQLSVL.